Shown below are 28 T cell receptor beta chains from a single sample sequenced in a study of beta chain features in type 1 diabetes. Points from the study as a whole: All four CD4+ subsets from Type 1 diabetes patients carried moderately but significantly shorter TCRB CDR3s.

These TCRs are of unknown antigen specificity. cDNA synthesis used the whole RNA isolate, giving expressed TCRB sequences. Profiling relied on immunoSEQ multiplex PCR, and the TCRdb table lists in-frame clones only, not all of them. The sample contains hundreds of thousands of clones, more than 13% of which appear only once. The sample was naive CD4+ T cells from blood. The receptors originated from a man in his late teens or twenties with type 1 diabetes.

The chain recombines TRBV28 with TRBJ2-1, with 7 bases fitting TRBD2. V shed 10 bases, J shed 0 bases, and the junction held 9 bases outside the gene matches. There are 15 residues in the CDR3. Germline V CDR1 and CDR2: MDHEN, SYDVKM. CDR3 loop: CATSRRGNSYNEQFF. The CDR3 DNA is TGTGCCACCTCCCGGCGGGGGAACTCCTACAATGAGCAGTTCTTC.

This clone was counted between two and nine times. The rearrangement uses TRBV28 and TRBJ2-1; D not resolved. This CDR3 has 11 amino acids. Trimming shortened V by 4 bases and J by 7 bases, and 5 bases separated the two germline ends. Germline values: CDR1 MDHEN, CDR2 SYDVKM. The CDR3 spells CASSYQNEQFF. CDR3 coding DNA: TGTGCCAGCAGTTACCAGAATGAGCAGTTCTTC.

The chain joins TRBV7-2 to TRBJ1-1; possible D gene TRBD1, 5 bases. The V gene's germline CDR1 is SGHTA and CDR2 FQGNSA. V was trimmed by 1 base and J by 1 base, leaving 7 bases between them. The CDR3 consists of 14 residues. CDR3 DNA sequence: TGTGCCAGCAGCTTAGTCACAGGGAACACTGAAGCTTTCTTT. Residues: CASSLVTGNTEAFF.

This sequence joins TRBV5-1 and TRBJ2-5; weak D call: TRBD1 (5 bases). The V end lost 0 bases, the J end lost 1 base, and 10 bases lay between the germline ends. The CDR3 has 15 amino acids. The germline CDR1 and CDR2 sequences are SGHRS and YFSETQ. The DNA for the CDR3 is TGCGCCAGCAGCTTGGTCGGAGACAGCCAAGAGACCCAGTACTTC. It encodes CASSLVGDSQETQYF.

This clone was detected only a few times. V and J are TRBV9 and TRBJ2-2; tentative D call: TRBD2 (5 bases). The CDR3 covers 16 residues. The germline V gene has CDR1 SGDLS and CDR2 YYNGEE. Between the trimmed V and J ends, which lost 3 bases and 6 bases, there was a span of 18 bases. CDR3 loop: CASSARSGESAGELFF. The CDR3 DNA sequence: TGTGCCAGCAGCGCCCGTAGTGGGGAGAGTGCCGGGGAGCTGTTTTTT. Filled out from reference TRBV9 and TRBJ2-2, the complete variable domain reads DSGVTQTPKHLITATGQRVTLRCSPRSGDLSVYWYQQSLDQGLQFLIQYYNGEERAKGNILERFSAQQFPDLHSELNLSSLELGDSALYFCASSARSGESAGELFFGEGSRLTVL.

V gene TRBV5-1 combines with J gene TRBJ2-1, with TRBD2 matching 7 bases. The CDR3 loop spans 16 amino acids. V lost 1 base to trimming and J lost 6 bases; unmatched junction nucleotides: 10. The germline V gene has CDR1 SGHRS and CDR2 YFSETQ. CDR3 coding DNA: TGCGCCAGCAGCTTGCTTCGGCGGGAGTTAGGCAATGAGCAGTTCTTC. This translates into CASSLLRRELGNEQFF. Combining the CDR3 with reference TRBV5-1 and TRBJ2-1 gives the whole variable domain KAGVTQTPRYLIKTRGQQVTLSCSPISGHRSVSWYQQTPGQGLQFLFEYFSETQRNKGNFPGRFSGRQFSNSRSEMNVSTLELGDSALYLCASSLLRRELGNEQFFGPGTRLTVL.

This clone came up a few times. Other DNA variants within this sample encode the same CDR3. The gene calls are TRBV15 and TRBJ1-4, with D perhaps TRBD1 (6 bases). In germline, CDR1 is LNHNV, CDR2 YYDKDF (reference sequence). V was pared by 0 bases and J by 7 bases, with 12 bases between. The CDR3 sequence is 15 residues long. The CDR3 DNA follows: TGTGCCACCAGCAGAGATCCGGGGGCTGGTGAAAAACTGTTTTTT. Translation gives CATSRDPGAGEKLFF. The full variable domain, rest sourced from reference TRBV15 and TRBJ1-4, is DAMVIQNPRYQVTQFGKPVTLSCSQTLNHNVMYWYQQKSSQAPKLLFHYYDKDFNNEADTPDNFQSRRPNTSFCFLDIRSPGLGDTAMYLCATSRDPGAGEKLFFGSGTQLSVL.

This clone has a handful of counts. In the same sample, other DNA sequences code for this CDR3. The chain recombines TRBV19 with TRBJ2-5; D might be TRBD2 (5 bases). The germline V and J ends were trimmed by 6 bases and 3 bases, with 11 bases remaining between them. Germline V CDR1 and CDR2: LNHDA, SQIVND (reference sequence). The CDR3 has 13 amino acids. CDR3 protein: CASRRAGEETQYF. CDR3 coding DNA: TGTGCCAGTAGGCGGGCAGGAGAAGAGACCCAGTACTTC.

There are a few counts of this clone. This sequence joins TRBV10-3 and TRBJ2-2; D tentatively reads TRBD1 or TRBD2 (5 bases each). CDR1 ENHRY and CDR2 SYGVKD come from the germline V gene. V gave up 6 bases and J gave up 3 bases, with 14 bases separating them. The CDR3 covers 15 residues. The CDR3 DNA sequence: TGTGCCATCAGGGACCGCGAGGGGTACACCGGGGAGCTGTTTTTT. It specifies CAIRDREGYTGELFF.

In this sample, this clone turned up a few times. V gene TRBV2 combines with J gene TRBJ1-4; D call uncertain. The CDR3 totals 12 residues. Germline V gene sequence: CDR1 SNHLY, CDR2 FYNNEI. The V and J ends lost 6 bases and 8 bases respectively, with 10 bases between them. CDR3 loop: CASSLRQEKLFF. CDR3 nucleotides: TGTGCCAGCAGCCTTCGGCAAGAAAAACTGTTTTTT.

This clone was seen only a few times. The genes are TRBV5-1 and TRBJ2-3, with D unclear. Germline CDR1 and CDR2: SGHRS and YFSETQ. This CDR3 region has 15 residues. V was clipped by 0 bases and J by 2 bases, with 10 bases between them. The CDR3 DNA reads as TGCGCCAGCAGCTTGGTCACGGCCTACACAGATACGCAGTATTTT. This sequence encodes CASSLVTAYTDTQYF.

This chain joins TRBV13 and TRBJ1-2; D gene ambiguous. Germline loops: CDR1 PRHDT, CDR2 FYEKMQ (reference sequence). Trimming shortened V by 2 bases and J by 4 bases, and 11 bases separated the two germline ends. This CDR3 comprises 14 residues. CDR3 sequence (DNA): TGTGCCAGCAGCTTAAAGGGAGGGCCCTATGGCTACACCTTC. Residues: CASSLKGGPYGYTF. The whole variable domain, remainder taken from reference TRBV13 and TRBJ1-2, is AAGVIQSPRHLIKEKRETATLKCYPIPRHDTVYWYQQGPGQDPQFLISFYEKMQSDKGSIPDRFSAQQFSDYHSELNMSSLELGDSALYFCASSLKGGPYGYTFGSGTRLTVV.

This chain joins TRBV19 and TRBJ1-1; D is possibly TRBD1 (5 bases). The V gene lost 3 bases and the J gene lost 7 bases, with 15 bases spanning the gap. Germline CDR1 reads LNHDA; CDR2 reads SQIVND (reference sequence). The CDR3 runs 14 residues. The CDR3 DNA sequence: TGTGCCAGTAGTATTATGGGACCGGGCAGTGAAGCTTTCTTT. Translating it yields CASSIMGPGSEAFF.

The sample holds a few counts of this clone. The chain is built from TRBV18 and TRBJ1-2; TRBD1 matches 7 bases. Looked up from germline, CDR1 is KGHSH and CDR2 is LQKENI. V dropped 5 bases and J dropped 3; count of bases not matched to a gene: 3. The CDR3 sequence is 13 residues long. The CDR3 DNA reads TGTGCCAGCTCATCCGACAGGGACTATGGCTACACCTTC. It yields the protein CASSSDRDYGYTF.

As regards this clone: The sample carries other DNA sequences with the same CDR3. V gene TRBV7-9 combines with J gene TRBJ1-2; no clear D gene. The germline gives CDR1 SEHNR, CDR2 FQNEAQ (reference sequence). V lost 0 bases to trimming and J lost 4 bases, with 9 bases between them. The CDR3 spans 14 residues. Here the CDR3 DNA reads TGTGCCAGCAGCTTAGCGTCCGGGAGCTATGGCTACACCTTC. It yields the protein CASSLASGSYGYTF.

This clone occurred a few times. V and J are TRBV14 and TRBJ2-6; D gene uncertain. CDR1 and CDR2 from the germline V gene are SGHDN and FVKESK. Trimming removed 4 bases at V and 0 bases at J, with 10 bases between. The CDR3 is 16 residues long. The CDR3 loop reads CASSPRWGSGANVLTF. The CDR3 nucleotides are TGTGCCAGCAGCCCAAGATGGGGCTCTGGGGCCAACGTCCTGACTTTC.

This clone was observed a handful of times. The rearrangement uses TRBV6-5 and TRBJ2-7; 8 bases agree with TRBD2. Trimming took 0 bases from V and 4 from J; bases not matched to a gene: 5. Germline V lookup: CDR1 MNHEY, CDR2 SVGAGI. This CDR3 has 15 amino acids. The chain's CDR3 is CASSYSGGRWYEQYF. The CDR3 bases are TGTGCCAGCAGTTACTCAGGCGGGAGGTGGTACGAGCAGTACTTC.

The chain recombines TRBV13 with TRBJ1-2, with D possibly matching TRBD1 (6 bases). Germline values: CDR1 PRHDT, CDR2 FYEKMQ (reference sequence). Between the trimmed V and J ends, which lost 2 bases and 7 bases, there was a span of 14 bases. The CDR3 is made up of 14 amino acids. CDR3 amino acids: CASSLSRGLRGYTF. CDR3 DNA sequence: TGTGCCAGCAGCTTATCCAGGGGTTTGCGTGGCTACACCTTC. The entire variable domain, with the rest obtained from reference TRBV13 and TRBJ1-2, is as follows: AAGVIQSPRHLIKEKRETATLKCYPIPRHDTVYWYQQGPGQDPQFLISFYEKMQSDKGSIPDRFSAQQFSDYHSELNMSSLELGDSALYFCASSLSRGLRGYTFGSGTRLTVV.

In this sample, this clone turned up a few times. The rearrangement joins TRBV2 to TRBJ1-1, with 7 bases fitting TRBD1. Germline lookup yields CDR1 SNHLY and CDR2 FYNNEI. The CDR3 sequence is 11 residues long. J lost 7 bases, V lost 7 bases, and 3 bases had no gene match. DNA of the CDR3: TGTGCCAGCACGGGGACAGTTGAAGCTTTCTTT. Translated, it gives CASTGTVEAFF.

The V gene is TRBV5-4, the J gene TRBJ1-2; no clear D gene. V shed 2 bases and J shed 4 bases, with 9 bases lying between them. The CDR3 is made up of 13 amino acids. The V gene's germline CDR1 is SGHNT and CDR2 YYREEE (reference sequence). This CDR3 reads CASSFGLSYGYTF. In nucleotides, the CDR3 is TGTGCCAGCAGCTTCGGTCTGAGCTATGGCTACACCTTC.

Only a few counts were recorded for this clone. The J gene is TRBJ1-2, the V gene TRBV30, with TRBD1 matching over 7 bases. The CDR3 sequence is 15 residues long. V shed 2 bases, J shed 8 bases, and the junction held 14 bases outside the gene matches. CDR1 is GTSNPN, CDR2 SVGIG, per germline (reference sequence). The CDR3 loop reads CAWSSLTGRYEGYTF. In DNA form, the CDR3 reads TGTGCCTGGAGTTCCCTGACAGGGCGCTACGAGGGCTACACCTTC.

This clone was detected only a few times. The gene calls are TRBV25-1 and TRBJ1-2; TRBD1 aligns across 12 bases. Germline CDR1 MGHDK, CDR2 SYGVNS. V shed 5 bases and J 5 bases; nucleotides not matched to a gene: 12. The CDR3 runs to 17 residues. CDR3 nucleotides: TGTGCCAGCAGTCAGGGACAGGGGGCCGCAGTGGCTTATGGCTACACCTTC. It encodes CASSQGQGAAVAYGYTF.

This clone turned up a few times. This chain joins TRBV7-2 and TRBJ1-4; possible D gene TRBD1, 5 bases. V was clipped by 1 base and J by 6 bases, with 9 bases between them. Germline V lookup: CDR1 SGHTA, CDR2 FQGNSA. CDR3 length: 14 residues. CDR3 nucleotide sequence: TGTGCCAGCAGCTTAGGAAGGGGTTATGAAAAACTGTTTTTT. This sequence encodes CASSLGRGYEKLFF.

This clone has only a few counts. V is TRBV25-1 and J is TRBJ2-7, with 11 bases lining up with TRBD2. The CDR3 runs 14 residues. J lost 6 bases, V lost 4 bases, and 5 bases had no gene match. Germline CDR1 is MGHDK and CDR2 is SYGVNS. The CDR3 DNA reads TGTGCCAGCAGTGTAACTAGCGGGAGTGGCGAGCAGTACTTC. This encodes CASSVTSGSGEQYF.

This chain connects TRBV28 to TRBJ2-7, with 11 bases aligning to TRBD1. The CDR3 loop spans 15 amino acids. V was clipped by 7 bases and J by 3 bases; unmatched bases: 8. Germline lookup yields CDR1 MDHEN and CDR2 SYDVKM. The CDR3 region is CASTSGTGGFYEQYF. The CDR3 nucleotides are TGTGCCAGCACCTCGGGGACAGGGGGTTTCTACGAGCAGTACTTC. The variable domain in full, completed from reference TRBV28 and TRBJ2-7, reads DVKVTQSSRYLVKRTGEKVFLECVQDMDHENMFWYRQDPGLGLRLIYFSYDVKMKEKGDIPEGYSVSREKKERFSLILESASTNQTSMYLCASTSGTGGFYEQYFGPGTRLTVT.

Written as DNA, the CDR3 is TGTGCCAGCAGGCCGTTGCAGCAGAATGAAAAACTGTTTTTT. Amino acids: CASRPLQQNEKLFF. This sequence joins TRBV6-5 and TRBJ1-4; D is uncertain. The germline gives CDR1 MNHEY, CDR2 SVGAGI. V gave up 6 bases and J gave up 5 bases, with 13 bases separating them. The CDR3 loop spans 14 amino acids.

The chain couples TRBV15 to TRBJ2-7, with D possibly TRBD1 on 6 matching bases. Germline V gene sequence: CDR1 LNHNV, CDR2 YYDKDF (reference sequence). The CDR3 spans 15 residues. Trimming pared 3 bases from V and 2 bases from J, leaving 14 bases between. CDR3 nucleotide sequence: TGTGCCACCAGCAGTGACAGGATGATCGCCTACGAGCAGTACTTC. Protein product: CATSSDRMIAYEQYF. Using reference TRBV15 and TRBJ2-7 for the parts outside the CDR3, the full variable domain is DAMVIQNPRYQVTQFGKPVTLSCSQTLNHNVMYWYQQKSSQAPKLLFHYYDKDFNNEADTPDNFQSRRPNTSFCFLDIRSPGLGDTAMYLCATSSDRMIAYEQYFGPGTRLTVT.

This clone has just a few counts. The chain uses TRBV29-1 and TRBJ2-1; tentatively, D is TRBD2 (5 bases). The germline V and J ends were trimmed by 8 bases and 2 bases, with 10 bases remaining between them. Germline CDR1 is SQVTM and CDR2 is ANQGSEA. This CDR3 region has 12 residues. The CDR3: CSLGEAYNEQFF. As DNA, the CDR3 is TGCAGCTTGGGAGAGGCCTACAATGAGCAGTTCTTC.